This passage covers 16 T cell receptor beta chains from one sample sequenced in a study of T cells in Graves' hyperthyroidism and ophthalmopathy. Using RNA transcripts as the source, TCR beta CDR3 regions were amplified. When the TCR CDR3 underwent first-round RT-PCR, the HTBI primer set was used. TCRdb redid the calling of the multiplex PCR reads with MiXCR, one entry per CDR3 protein. The sample contains roughly 700,000 distinct CDR3 sequences, 12% to 15% of which appear only once. The specimen was blood. Every receptor here comes from a young woman with Graves' hyperthyroidism.

This clonotype was counted once. The V and J genes are TRBV28 and TRBJ1-1; 9 bases are shared with TRBD1. The germline V gene has CDR1 MDHEN and CDR2 SYDVKM. J gave up 2 bases and V 3 bases, and 10 bases lay outside the gene matches. The CDR3 is made up of 17 amino acids. This chain's CDR3 is CASSFFGTGLANTEAFF. The CDR3 nucleotides are TGTGCCAGCAGTTTTTTCGGGACAGGGTTGGCAAACACTGAAGCTTTCTTT.

This clonotype was seen many times. The chain is built from TRBV5-6 and TRBJ2-7; 13 bases align to TRBD2. Germline CDR1 SGHDT, CDR2 YYEEEE. The CDR3 has 14 residues. Germline trimming cut 2 bases from V and 6 bases from J; bases unmatched to any gene: 2. CDR3 DNA: TGTGCCAGCAGCTTTGGACTAGCGGGAGTCGAGCAGTACTTC. As protein: CASSFGLAGVEQYF.

The V gene is TRBV20-1, the J gene TRBJ2-5, with D possibly TRBD2 on 6 matching bases. Germline V gene data show CDR1 as DFQATT and CDR2 as SNEGSKA (reference sequence). This CDR3 comprises 13 residues. Trimming removed 7 bases from V and 2 bases from J, with 14 bases in between. CDR3 protein: CSVGAGGQETQYF. The CDR3 bases are TGCAGTGTGGGAGCGGGTGGACAAGAGACCCAGTACTTC.

The chain carries TRBV5-1 and TRBJ1-4; 9 bases map to TRBD1. J gave up 4 bases and V 6 bases, and 4 bases lay outside the gene matches. The CDR3 is made up of 14 amino acids. Germline CDR1 and CDR2: SGHRS and YFSETQ. The CDR3 DNA sequence: TGCGCCAGCAAAGAGACAGGGGGTAATGAAAAACTGTTTTTT. Translated: CASKETGGNEKLFF.

This clonotype was observed at least ten times. The genes are TRBV3-1 and TRBJ1-2, with D maybe TRBD1 (6 bases). Germline CDR1 reads LGHDT; CDR2 reads YNNKEL (reference sequence). Trimming shortened V by 1 base and J by 4 bases, and 10 bases separated the two germline ends. The CDR3 has 14 amino acids. The CDR3 sequence: CASSQGQALYGYTF. CDR3 sequence (DNA): TGTGCCAGCAGCCAAGGACAGGCGCTCTATGGCTACACCTTC.

This clonotype has only a few counts. The J gene is TRBJ2-7, the V gene TRBV4-3, with 7 bases fitting TRBD2. Per germline, CDR1 LGHNA and CDR2 YSLEER. The CDR3 loop spans 15 amino acids. J gave up 1 base and V 2 bases, and 5 bases lay outside the gene matches. As DNA, the CDR3 is TGCGCCAGCAGCCAACTGGCGGGAGAGTCCTACGAGCAGTACTTC. This codes for CASSQLAGESYEQYF.

In regard to this clonotype: Just one base apart from a much larger clone, this may be a read error. This chain uses TRBV7-9 with TRBJ2-1, with TRBD2 matching over 7 bases. The CDR3 has 16 residues. Germline trimming cut 5 bases from V and 6 bases from J; bases unmatched to any gene: 13. Per germline, CDR1 SEHNR and CDR2 FQNEAQ (reference sequence). The CDR3 region is CASSVDTLWEGNEQFF. CDR3 in DNA: TGTGCCAGCAGCGTTGATACATTATGGGAGGGCAATGAGCAGTTCTTC.

The chain carries TRBV11-2 and TRBJ2-1; 8 bases are shared with TRBD2. The CDR3 is 16 residues long. The ends lost 5 bases at V and 8 bases at J; junction bases unmatched: 14. Germline V gives CDR1 SGHAT, CDR2 FQNNGV. This CDR3 is CASSRGGGGWYDEQFF. The CDR3 bases are TGTGCCAGCAGCCGGGGGGGGGGGGGGTGGTACGATGAGCAGTTCTTC.

This clonotype was seen ten or more times. The J gene is TRBJ2-1, the V gene TRBV5-1, with TRBD2 matching 7 bases. V shed 4 bases, J shed 3 bases, and the junction held 16 bases outside the gene matches. The CDR3 has 18 residues. The germline gives CDR1 SGHRS, CDR2 YFSETQ. CDR3 residues: CASSRIAGSGSIYNEQFF. The CDR3 DNA follows: TGCGCCAGCAGCCGGATTGCGGGTAGCGGGTCGATCTACAATGAGCAGTTCTTC.

This clonotype has a count of ten or more. The chain uses TRBV28 and TRBJ2-1; 7 bases line up with TRBD2. Trimming took 5 bases from V and 8 from J; bases not matched to a gene: 18. The CDR3 loop spans 17 amino acids. CDR1 is MDHEN, CDR2 SYDVKM, per germline. DNA of the CDR3: TGTGCCAGCAGTCACTCCCGCGGGAGCATTGGGTGGGATGAGCAGTTCTTC. It codes for CASSHSRGSIGWDEQFF. Full variable domain (remainder filled in from reference TRBV28 and TRBJ2-1): DVKVTQSSRYLVKRTGEKVFLECVQDMDHENMFWYRQDPGLGLRLIYFSYDVKMKEKGDIPEGYSVSREKKERFSLILESASTNQTSMYLCASSHSRGSIGWDEQFFGPGTRLTVL.

This clonotype appeared a few times. This may stem from a read error, because a much larger clone lies one nucleotide away. Since no conserved phenylalanine or tryptophan closes the CDR3, a read error is the likely cause. The V call is TRBV12-3 or TRBV12-4, the J call TRBJ2-7, with D perhaps given as TRBD1 or TRBD2 (5 bases each). Deletions cut 1 base from V and 4 bases from J, with 11 bases between. The CDR3 runs 14 residues. CDR3: CASSLDPREYEQYS. The CDR3 coding sequence is TGTGCCAGCAGTTTAGACCCCAGGGAGTACGAGCAGTACTCC.

This chain connects TRBV6-2 or TRBV6-3 to TRBJ2-2; D is possibly TRBD1 (5 bases). The CDR3 sequence is 16 residues long. Germline values: CDR1 MNHEY, CDR2 SVGEGT. The germline V and J ends were trimmed by 10 bases and 3 bases, with 21 bases remaining between them. CDR3 region: CATTLGVVLYTGELFF. DNA of the CDR3: TGTGCCACTACCCTAGGGGTAGTTCTCTACACCGGGGAGCTGTTTTTT.

The J gene is TRBJ1-2, the V gene TRBV28; D possibly corresponds to TRBD1 (6 bases). The CDR3 length is 13 residues. V dropped 7 bases and J dropped 6 bases, with 15 bases sitting between them. Germline-derived CDR1 and CDR2 are MDHEN and SYDVKM. In DNA form, the CDR3 reads TGTGCCAGCACCGTCCGGGGGGCGGATGGCTACACCTTC. Translating gives CASTVRGADGYTF.

The sample holds a few counts of this clonotype. This CDR3 reads CASSPPGTYQETQYF. The CDR3 DNA sequence: TGTGCCAGCAGTCCTCCCGGGACATACCAAGAGACCCAGTACTTC. This chain links TRBV28 with TRBJ2-5; TRBD1 might be the D (6 bases). The CDR3 contains 15 residues. V was cut by 5 bases and J by 0 bases, with 13 bases left in between. CDR1 and CDR2 from the germline V gene are MDHEN and SYDVKM.

This clonotype appeared many times. V gene TRBV5-1 combines with J gene TRBJ2-3, with D possibly being TRBD2 (5 bases). With 0 bases removed from V and 0 bases from J, the gap between germline ends came to 11 bases. Germline CDR1 is SGHRS and CDR2 is YFSETQ. This CDR3 comprises 16 residues. The CDR3, as DNA: TGCGCCAGCAGCTTGGGGAGGAGGACTAGCACAGATACGCAGTATTTT. Protein: CASSLGRRTSTDTQYF.

This rearrangement joins TRBV27 to TRBJ2-4, with 10 bases identical to TRBD1. Germline V gene lookup returns CDR1 MNHEY and CDR2 SMNVEV (reference sequence). V gave up 6 bases and J gave up 5 bases; unmatched junction bases: 13. The length of the CDR3 is 17 residues. The CDR3 sequence is CASSIYRGQGEENIQYF. CDR3 sequence (DNA): TGTGCCAGCAGCATTTATAGAGGACAGGGGGAGGAAAACATTCAGTACTTC.